This TCR beta chain comes out of a study of blood T cells in healthy people across ages. Primers used in a second PCR of roughly 6 to 11 cycles were a sample-barcoded 5' primer and a J-beta primer mix. TCRdb recomputed calls from the 5' RACE reads with MiXCR, one row per CDR3 protein. The repertoire has about 1.8 million distinct CDR3 sequences, just under 50% of them found once; the top ten carry over 2%. Trimming cost V 5 bases and J 5 bases; bases outside gene matches: 6. Germline values: CDR1 SGHTA, CDR2 FQGNSA. The CDR3 loop spans 14 amino acids. The rearrangement joins TRBV7-2 to TRBJ2-3; 8 nucleotides line up with TRBD2. Sequenced sample: blood. This receptor was identified in a woman in her forties in good health. The chain's CDR3 is CASSPGGGRDTQYF. CDR3 sequence (DNA): TGTGCCAGCAGCCCGGGGGGGGGAAGAGATACGCAGTATTTT.